This entry describes one TCR beta chain. Germline V gives CDR1 MNHNS, CDR2 SASEGT. V lost 3 bases, J lost 0 bases, and 11 bases lay in between. This CDR3 comprises 15 residues. Per the original data handling: Amplified reference gene primers provided the basis for estimating nucleated cell counts. Sequenced by immunoSEQ multiplex PCR; TCRdb stores in-frame clones only, minus some. V, J and clone size were drawn from that table, and D and trimming were deduced from the DNA. The repertoire has 150,000 to 180,000 clones, 70% to 85% of them found once; the top ten carry over 0.55%. The data originate from a study of blood T cell repertoires in COVID-19. About the study: Samples taken during acute and convalescent COVID-19 were collected in the United States, Italy and Spain. Sources were T cells, B-cell-depleted T cells, or PBMCs; the material itself was cDNA or gDNA.

Recruited during active infection, patients (from Seattle) were subsequently followed longitudinally. The specimen was peripheral blood. This receptor was taken from a man aged 55-75 years with COVID-19, enrolled during active disease. The chain has TRBV6-1 and TRBJ1-2; a weak D match, TRBD1 (5 bases). In DNA, the CDR3 is TGTGCCAGCAGTGACCGCCGGACAACTAACTATGGCTACACCTTC. It yields the protein CASSDRRTTNYGYTF.